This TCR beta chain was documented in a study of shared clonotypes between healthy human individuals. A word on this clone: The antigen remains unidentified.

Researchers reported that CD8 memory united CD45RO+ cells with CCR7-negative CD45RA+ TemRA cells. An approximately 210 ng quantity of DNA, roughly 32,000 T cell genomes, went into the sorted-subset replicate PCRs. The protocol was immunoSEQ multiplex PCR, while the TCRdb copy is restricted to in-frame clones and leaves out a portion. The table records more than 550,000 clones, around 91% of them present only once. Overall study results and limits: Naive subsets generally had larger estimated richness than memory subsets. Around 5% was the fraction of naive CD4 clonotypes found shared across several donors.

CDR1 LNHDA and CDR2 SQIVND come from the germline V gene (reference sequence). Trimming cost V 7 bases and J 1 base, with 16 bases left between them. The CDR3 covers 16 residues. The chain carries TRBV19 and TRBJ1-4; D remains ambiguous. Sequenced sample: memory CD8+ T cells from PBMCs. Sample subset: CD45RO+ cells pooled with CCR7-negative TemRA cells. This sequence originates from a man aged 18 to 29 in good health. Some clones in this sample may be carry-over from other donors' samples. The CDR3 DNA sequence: TGTGCCAGTACCCCGACGACGTGGGTAACTAATGAAAAACTGTTTTTT. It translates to CASTPTTWVTNEKLFF.